The clone carrying this T cell receptor beta chain has just a few counts. The record originates from a study of early T cells in non-severe SARS-CoV-2 infection. Study background: The input, bulk RNA from unsorted whole blood, was sequenced, and chains were unpaired.

Germline lookup yields CDR1 SGHAT and CDR2 FQNNGV. CDR3 length equals 17 residues. V lost 8 bases to trimming and J lost 0 bases; unmatched junction nucleotides: 13. Individual cDNA molecules were tagged with unique molecular identifiers, the study reported. TCRdb reprocessed the 5' RACE reads with MiXCR, giving one entry per CDR3 protein. The sample lists tens of thousands of distinct CDR3 sequences, around 12% occurring once. This sample comprised whole blood, obtained at baseline. This sequence originates from an adult who was a healthcare worker with PCR-confirmed SARS-CoV-2 infection or an uninfected control (not recorded which). The donor label of this sample is uncertain. J is TRBJ2-3 and V is TRBV11-2; TRBD2 matches 8 bases. CDR3 amino acids: CASAEGGSGASTDTQYF. In DNA, the CDR3 is TGTGCCAGCGCCGAAGGCGGTAGCGGGGCCAGCACAGATACGCAGTATTTT. The whole variable domain, filled in from reference TRBV11-2 and TRBJ2-3, reads EAGVAQSPRYKIIEKRQSVAFWCNPISGHATLYWYQQILGQGPKLLIQFQNNGVVDDSQLPKDRFSAERLKGVDSTLKIQPAKLEDSAVYLCASAEGGSGASTDTQYFGPGTRLTVL.